The sequence of this T cell receptor beta chain was determined in a study of T-cell reconstitution after alpha-beta-depleted transplantation in children. Concerning this clonotype itself: Its antigen is as yet unknown.

Study observations and caveats: For some patients, TCRbeta diversity was high at day 60 because of recipient T cells and thymic progenitors that survived. Several hundred rapidly expanded clones from non-depleted graft cells reportedly supplied alpha-beta T cells about two months post-transplant. At the one-year point after transplant, T-cell counts and TCRbeta diversity were found to come mostly from T cells that had been newly produced.

V lost 4 bases and J 9 bases, leaving 7 bases between the germline ends. The CDR3 covers 11 residues. Germline CDR1 is LGHNT and CDR2 is FRNRAP. Preparing the TCRbeta library involved the use of unique molecular identifiers. TCRdb called the PCR reads again in MiXCR, with one record for every CDR3 protein. The profile covers about 350,000 distinct CDR3 sequences, with around 15% appearing a single time and about 41% taken by the ten largest. The chain recombines TRBV12-5 with TRBJ2-1, with TRBD1 as a possible D gene (5 bases). The sequence was collected from a male patient aged 2-10 years who had a stem cell transplant for acute lymphoblastic leukemia, so the T cells may come from the graft donor. The source material was PBMCs, mostly from graft donor cells, sampled 360 days after TCRalphabeta/CD19-depleted stem cell transplant. The CDR3 loop reads CASGWGLEQFF. Here the CDR3 DNA reads TGTGCTAGTGGTTGGGGCCTTGAGCAGTTCTTC.